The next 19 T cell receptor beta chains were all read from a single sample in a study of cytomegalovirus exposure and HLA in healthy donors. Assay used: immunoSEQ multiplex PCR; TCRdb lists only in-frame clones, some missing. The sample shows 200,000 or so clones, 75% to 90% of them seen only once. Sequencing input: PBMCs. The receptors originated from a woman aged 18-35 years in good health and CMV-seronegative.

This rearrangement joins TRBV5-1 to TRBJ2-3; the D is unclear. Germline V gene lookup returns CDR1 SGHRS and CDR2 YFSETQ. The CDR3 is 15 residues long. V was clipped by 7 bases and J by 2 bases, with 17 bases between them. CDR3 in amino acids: CASLAASHPTDTQYF. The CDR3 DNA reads TGCGCCAGCCTGGCAGCGAGTCATCCCACAGATACGCAGTATTTT.

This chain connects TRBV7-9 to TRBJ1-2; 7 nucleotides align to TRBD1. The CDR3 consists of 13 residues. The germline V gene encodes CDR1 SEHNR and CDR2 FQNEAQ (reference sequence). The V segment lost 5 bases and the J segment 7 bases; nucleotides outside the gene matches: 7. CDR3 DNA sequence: TGTGCCAGCAGCGGAAACAGGGGATCTGGCTACACCTTC. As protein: CASSGNRGSGYTF.

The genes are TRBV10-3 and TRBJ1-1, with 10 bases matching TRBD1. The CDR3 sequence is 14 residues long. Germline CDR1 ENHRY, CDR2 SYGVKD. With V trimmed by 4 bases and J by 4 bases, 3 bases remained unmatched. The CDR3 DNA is TGTGCCATCAGTGCGGGACAGGGGATCACTGAAGCTTTCTTT. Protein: CAISAGQGITEAFF.

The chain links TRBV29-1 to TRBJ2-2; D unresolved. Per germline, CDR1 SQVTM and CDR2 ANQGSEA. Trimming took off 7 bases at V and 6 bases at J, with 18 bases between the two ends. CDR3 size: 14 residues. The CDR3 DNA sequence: TGCAGCGCCCTGGGCGGAAGTGGAGCCGGGGAGCTGTTTTTT. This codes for CSALGGSGAGELFF.

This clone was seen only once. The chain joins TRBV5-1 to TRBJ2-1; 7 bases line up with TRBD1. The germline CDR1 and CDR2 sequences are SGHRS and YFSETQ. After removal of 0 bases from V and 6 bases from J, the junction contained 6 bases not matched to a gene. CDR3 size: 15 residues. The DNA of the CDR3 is TGCGCCAGCAGCTTGGTAGGGGGCGGTTCCAATGAGCAGTTCTTC. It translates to CASSLVGGGSNEQFF.

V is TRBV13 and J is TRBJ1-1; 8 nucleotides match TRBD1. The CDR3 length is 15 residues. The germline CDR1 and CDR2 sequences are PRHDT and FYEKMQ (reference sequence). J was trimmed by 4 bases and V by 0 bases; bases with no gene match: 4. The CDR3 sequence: CASSLGDRVGTEAFF. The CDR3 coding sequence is TGTGCCAGCAGCTTAGGGGACAGGGTGGGCACTGAAGCTTTCTTT.

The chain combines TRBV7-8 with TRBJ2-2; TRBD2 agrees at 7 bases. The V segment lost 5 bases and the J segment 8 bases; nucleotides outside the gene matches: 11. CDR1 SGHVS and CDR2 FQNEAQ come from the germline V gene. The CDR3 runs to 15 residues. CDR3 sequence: CASSPVGGIDGELFF. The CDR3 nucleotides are TGTGCCAGCAGCCCGGTGGGAGGGATTGATGGGGAGCTGTTTTTT.

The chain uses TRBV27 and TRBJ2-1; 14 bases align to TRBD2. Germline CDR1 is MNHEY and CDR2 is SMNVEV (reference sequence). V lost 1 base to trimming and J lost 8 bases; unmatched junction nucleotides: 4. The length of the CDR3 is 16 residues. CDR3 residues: CASSLLTSGGADEQFF. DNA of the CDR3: TGTGCCAGCAGTTTATTGACTAGCGGGGGGGCTGATGAGCAGTTCTTC.

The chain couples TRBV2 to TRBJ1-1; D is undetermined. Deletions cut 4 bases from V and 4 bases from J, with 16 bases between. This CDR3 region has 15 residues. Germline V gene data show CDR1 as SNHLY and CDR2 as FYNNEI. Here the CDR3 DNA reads TGTGCCAGCAGTGCTGCGGCGGGAACCGGCACTGAAGCTTTCTTT. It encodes CASSAAAGTGTEAFF.

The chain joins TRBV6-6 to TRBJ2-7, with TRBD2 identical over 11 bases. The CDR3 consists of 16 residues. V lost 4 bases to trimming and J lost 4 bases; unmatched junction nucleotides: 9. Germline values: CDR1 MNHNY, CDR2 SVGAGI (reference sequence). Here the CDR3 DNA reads TGTGCCAGCAGTTCAGGGACTAGCGGCCCCTTATACGAGCAGTACTTC. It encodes CASSSGTSGPLYEQYF.

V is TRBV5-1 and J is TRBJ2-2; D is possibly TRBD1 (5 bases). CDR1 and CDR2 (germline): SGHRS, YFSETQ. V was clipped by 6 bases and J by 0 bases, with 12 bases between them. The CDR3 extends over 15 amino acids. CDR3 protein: CASTLDSTNTGELFF. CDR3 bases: TGCGCCAGCACCCTAGACAGTACGAACACCGGGGAGCTGTTTTTT.

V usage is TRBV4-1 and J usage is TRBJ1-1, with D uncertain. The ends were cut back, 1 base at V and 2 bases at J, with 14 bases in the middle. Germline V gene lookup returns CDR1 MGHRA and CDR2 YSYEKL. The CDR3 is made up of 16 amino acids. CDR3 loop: CASSQGSGGINTEAFF. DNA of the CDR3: TGCGCCAGCAGCCAAGGATCAGGCGGTATAAACACTGAAGCTTTCTTT.

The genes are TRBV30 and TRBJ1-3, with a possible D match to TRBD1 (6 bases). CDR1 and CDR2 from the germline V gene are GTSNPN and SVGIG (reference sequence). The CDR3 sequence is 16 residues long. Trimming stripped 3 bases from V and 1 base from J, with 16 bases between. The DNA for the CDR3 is TGTGCCTGGAGCGCCTCGGGGGCACCATCTGGAAACACCATATATTTT. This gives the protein CAWSASGAPSGNTIYF.

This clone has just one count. The DNA for the CDR3 is TGTGCCAGCAGTTTCAGTGGGGGATTAGCCTTCGAGCAGTACTTC. It codes for CASSFSGGLAFEQYF. The chain carries TRBV28 and TRBJ2-7, with D perhaps being TRBD1 or TRBD2 (5 bases each). Germline lookup yields CDR1 MDHEN and CDR2 SYDVKM. This CDR3 is built from 15 residues. V shed 3 bases and J shed 6 bases, with 18 bases lying between them.

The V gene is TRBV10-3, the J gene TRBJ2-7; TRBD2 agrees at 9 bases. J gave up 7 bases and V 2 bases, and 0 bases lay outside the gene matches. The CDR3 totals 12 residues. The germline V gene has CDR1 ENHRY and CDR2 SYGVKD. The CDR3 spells CAISELAGEQYF. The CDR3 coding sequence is TGTGCCATCAGTGAGCTAGCGGGAGAGCAGTACTTC.

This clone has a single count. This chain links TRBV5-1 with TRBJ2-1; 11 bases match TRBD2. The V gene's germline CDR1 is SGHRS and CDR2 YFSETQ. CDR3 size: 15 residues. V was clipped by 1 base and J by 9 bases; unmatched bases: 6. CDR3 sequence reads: CASSLTSGSDGEQFF. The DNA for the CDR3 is TGCGCCAGCAGCTTGACTAGCGGGAGTGATGGTGAGCAGTTCTTC.

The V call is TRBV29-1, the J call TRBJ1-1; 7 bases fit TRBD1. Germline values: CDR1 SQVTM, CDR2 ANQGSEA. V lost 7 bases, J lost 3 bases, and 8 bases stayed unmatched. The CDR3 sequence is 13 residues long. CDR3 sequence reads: CSAEGQTYTEAFF. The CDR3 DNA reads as TGCAGCGCCGAGGGACAGACATACACTGAAGCTTTCTTT. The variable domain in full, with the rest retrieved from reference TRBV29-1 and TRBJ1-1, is SAVISQKPSRDICQRGTSLTIQCQVDSQVTMMFWYRQQPGQSLTLIATANQGSEATYESGFVIDKFPISRPNLTFSTLTVSNMSPEDSSIYLCSAEGQTYTEAFFGQGTRLTVV.

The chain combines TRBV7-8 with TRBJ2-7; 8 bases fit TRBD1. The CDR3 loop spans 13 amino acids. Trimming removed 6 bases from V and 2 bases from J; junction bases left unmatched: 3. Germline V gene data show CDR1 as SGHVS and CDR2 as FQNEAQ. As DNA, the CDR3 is TGTGCCAGCAGGACAGGGGCGGCCTACGAGCAGTACTTC. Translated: CASRTGAAYEQYF. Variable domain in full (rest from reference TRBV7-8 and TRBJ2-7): GAGVSQSPRYKVAKRGQDVALRCDPISGHVSLFWYQQALGQGPEFLTYFQNEAQLDKSGLPSDRFFAERPEGSVSTLKIQRTQQEDSAVYLCASRTGAAYEQYFGPGTRLTVT.

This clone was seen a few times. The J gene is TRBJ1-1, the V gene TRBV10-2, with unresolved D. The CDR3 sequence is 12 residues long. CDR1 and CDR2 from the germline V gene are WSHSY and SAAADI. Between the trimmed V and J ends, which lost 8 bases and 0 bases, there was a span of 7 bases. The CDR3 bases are TGCGCCAGCTCCAGGTTGAACACTGAAGCTTTCTTT. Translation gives CASSRLNTEAFF.